This TCR beta chain was documented in a study of Graves' ophthalmopathy and Graves' hyperthyroidism. The germline V gene has CDR1 SGHDT and CDR2 YYEEEE. The germline V and J ends were trimmed by 4 bases and 5 bases, with 18 bases remaining between them. This CDR3 contains 15 residues. The starting material, 10 ml of fresh peripheral blood, provided the PBMCs. This clonotype came up many times. As the template, RNA transcripts were used to amplify TCR beta CDR3 regions. The workflow started with a first-round RT-PCR run with HTBI primers and then moved on to a second-round multiplex PCR. One entry per CDR3 protein results from TCRdb running MiXCR on the multiplex PCR reads. The sample gives 500,000 to 800,000 distinct CDR3 sequences, about 38% of which show up once; roughly 3.5% is in the top ten.

The chain is built from TRBV5-6 and TRBJ1-2; D is unclear. This TCR was sampled from an adult man with Graves' ophthalmopathy. Sequencing was done on a sample of peripheral blood. CDR3 sequence: CASSKGPGTLYGYTF. As DNA, the CDR3 is TGTGCCAGCAGCAAAGGACCGGGCACCCTATATGGCTACACCTTC.